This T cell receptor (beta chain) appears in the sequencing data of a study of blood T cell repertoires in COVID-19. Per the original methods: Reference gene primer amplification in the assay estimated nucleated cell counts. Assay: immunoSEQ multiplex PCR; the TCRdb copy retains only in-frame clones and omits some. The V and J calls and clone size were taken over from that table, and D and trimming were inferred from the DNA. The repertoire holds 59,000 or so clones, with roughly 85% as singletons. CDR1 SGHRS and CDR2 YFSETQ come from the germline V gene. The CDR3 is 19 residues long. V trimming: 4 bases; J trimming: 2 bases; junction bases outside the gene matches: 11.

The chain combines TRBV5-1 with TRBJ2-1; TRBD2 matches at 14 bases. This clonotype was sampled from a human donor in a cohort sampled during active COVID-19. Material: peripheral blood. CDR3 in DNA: TGCGCCAGCAGCGGATCCGGGACTAGCGGGGGTCCCACCTACAATGAGCAGTTCTTC. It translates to CASSGSGTSGGPTYNEQFF.